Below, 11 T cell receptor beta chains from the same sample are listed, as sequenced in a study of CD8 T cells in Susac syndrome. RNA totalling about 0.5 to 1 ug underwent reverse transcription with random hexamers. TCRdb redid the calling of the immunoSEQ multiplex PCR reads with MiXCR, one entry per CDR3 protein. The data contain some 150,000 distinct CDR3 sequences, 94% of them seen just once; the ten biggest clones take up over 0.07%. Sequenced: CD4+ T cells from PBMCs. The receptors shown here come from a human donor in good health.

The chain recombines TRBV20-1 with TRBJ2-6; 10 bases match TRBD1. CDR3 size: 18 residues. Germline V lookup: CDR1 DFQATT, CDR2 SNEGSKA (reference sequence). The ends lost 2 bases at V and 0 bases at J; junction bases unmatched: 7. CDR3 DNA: TGCAGTGCTAGAAAAGACAGGGGGCCCCTCTCTGGGGCCAACGTCCTGACTTTC. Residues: CSARKDRGPLSGANVLTF.

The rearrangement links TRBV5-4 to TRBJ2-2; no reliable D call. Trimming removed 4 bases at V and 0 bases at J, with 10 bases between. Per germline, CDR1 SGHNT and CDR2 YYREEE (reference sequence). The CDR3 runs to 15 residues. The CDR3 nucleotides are TGTGCCAGCAGCGCGGCCAGATCGAACACCGGGGAGCTGTTTTTT. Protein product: CASSAARSNTGELFF. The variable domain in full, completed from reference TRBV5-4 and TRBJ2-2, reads ETGVTQSPTHLIKTRGQQVTLRCSSQSGHNTVSWYQQALGQGPQFIFQYYREEENGRGNFPPRFSGLQFPNYSSELNVNALELDDSALYLCASSAARSNTGELFFGEGSRLTVL.

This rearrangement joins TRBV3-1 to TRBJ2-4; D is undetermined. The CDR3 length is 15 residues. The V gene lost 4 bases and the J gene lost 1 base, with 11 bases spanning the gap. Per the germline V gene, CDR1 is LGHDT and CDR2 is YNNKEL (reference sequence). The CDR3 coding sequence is TGTGCCAGCAGCCGTTCAAGTGGGGCCAAAAACATTCAGTACTTC. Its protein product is CASSRSSGAKNIQYF.

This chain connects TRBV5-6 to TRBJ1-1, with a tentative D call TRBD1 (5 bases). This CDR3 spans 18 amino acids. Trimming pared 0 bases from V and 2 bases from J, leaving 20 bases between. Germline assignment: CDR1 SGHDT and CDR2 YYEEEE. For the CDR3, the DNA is TGTGCCAGCAGCTTGGGCCCTTGGGGGGGACGAGCCAACACTGAAGCTTTCTTT. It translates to CASSLGPWGGRANTEAFF.

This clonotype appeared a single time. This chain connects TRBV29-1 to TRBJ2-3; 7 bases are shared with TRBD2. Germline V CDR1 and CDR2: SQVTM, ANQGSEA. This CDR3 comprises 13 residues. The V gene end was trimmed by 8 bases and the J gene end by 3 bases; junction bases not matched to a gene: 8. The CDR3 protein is CSIGLEGTDTQYF. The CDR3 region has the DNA TGCAGCATCGGACTAGAAGGGACAGATACGCAGTATTTT.

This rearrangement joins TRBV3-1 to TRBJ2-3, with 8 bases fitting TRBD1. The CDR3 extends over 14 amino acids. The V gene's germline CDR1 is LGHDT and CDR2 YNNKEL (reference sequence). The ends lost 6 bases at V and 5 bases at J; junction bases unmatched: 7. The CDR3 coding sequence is TGTGCCAGCAGTTCAGGGGGCCTTAAAGATACGCAGTATTTT. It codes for CASSSGGLKDTQYF.

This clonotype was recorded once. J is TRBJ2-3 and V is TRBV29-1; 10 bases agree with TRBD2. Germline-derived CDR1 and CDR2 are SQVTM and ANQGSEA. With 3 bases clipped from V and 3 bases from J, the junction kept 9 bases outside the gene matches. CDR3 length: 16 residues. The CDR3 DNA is TGCAGCGTTGACGAAGGGACTAGCGTGAGGACAGATACGCAGTATTTT. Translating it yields CSVDEGTSVRTDTQYF.

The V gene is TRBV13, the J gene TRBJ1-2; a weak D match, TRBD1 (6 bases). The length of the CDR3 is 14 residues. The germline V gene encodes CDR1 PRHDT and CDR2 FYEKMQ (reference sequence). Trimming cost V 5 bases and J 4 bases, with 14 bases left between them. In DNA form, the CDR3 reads TGTGCCAGCAGCCTGCGGACAGCGAGCTATGGCTACACCTTC. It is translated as CASSLRTASYGYTF.

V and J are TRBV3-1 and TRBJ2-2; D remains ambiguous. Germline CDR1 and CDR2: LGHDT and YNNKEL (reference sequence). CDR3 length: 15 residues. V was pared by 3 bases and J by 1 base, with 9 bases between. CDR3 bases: TGTGCCAGCAGCCAGACTCTACTGAACACCGGGGAGCTGTTTTTT. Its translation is CASSQTLLNTGELFF.

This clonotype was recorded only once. The CDR3 is CSAPRGGIPYEQYF. CDR3 DNA: TGCAGTGCCCCTCGGGGGGGGATTCCCTACGAGCAGTACTTC. The chain couples TRBV20-1 to TRBJ2-7, with TRBD2 identical over 8 bases. With V trimmed by 6 bases and J by 2 bases, 9 bases remained unmatched. The CDR3 runs to 14 residues. Germline V gene lookup returns CDR1 DFQATT and CDR2 SNEGSKA (reference sequence).

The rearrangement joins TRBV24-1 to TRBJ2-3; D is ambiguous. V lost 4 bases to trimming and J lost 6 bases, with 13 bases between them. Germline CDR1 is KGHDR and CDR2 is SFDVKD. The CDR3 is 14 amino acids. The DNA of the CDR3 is TGTGCCACCAGTGAATTACCCCCCGGGGATACGCAGTATTTT. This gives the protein CATSELPPGDTQYF.